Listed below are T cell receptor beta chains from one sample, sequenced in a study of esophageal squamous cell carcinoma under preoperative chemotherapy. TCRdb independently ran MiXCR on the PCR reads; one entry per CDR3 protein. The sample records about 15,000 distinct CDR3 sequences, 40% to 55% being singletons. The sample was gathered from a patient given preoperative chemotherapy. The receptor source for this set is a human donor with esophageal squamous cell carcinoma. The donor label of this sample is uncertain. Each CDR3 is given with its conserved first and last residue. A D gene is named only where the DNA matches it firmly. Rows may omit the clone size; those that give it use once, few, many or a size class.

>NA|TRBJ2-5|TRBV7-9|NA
CASSDRGGRSETQYF
TGTGCCAGCAGCGATCGGGGAGGTCGTAGTGAGACCCAGTACTTC
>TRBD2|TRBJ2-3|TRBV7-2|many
CASSLDGLAGGPEDTQYF
TGTGCCAGCAGCTTAGATGGACTAGCGGGGGGGCCGGAGGATACGCAGTATTTT
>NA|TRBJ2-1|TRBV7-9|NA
CASSLPGSYNEQFF
TGTGCCAGCAGCTTACCCGGTTCCTACAATGAGCAGTTCTTC
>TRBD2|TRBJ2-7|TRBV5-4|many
CASSLSGLALTYEQYF
TGTGCCAGCAGCTTGTCGGGACTAGCGTTAACCTACGAGCAGTACTTC
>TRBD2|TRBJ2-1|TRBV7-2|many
CASSLAQIAGDYNEQFF
TGTGCCAGCAGCTTAGCGCAAATAGCGGGAGATTACAATGAGCAGTTCTTC
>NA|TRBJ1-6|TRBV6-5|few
CASSTTGIVSPLHF
TGTGCCAGCAGTACTACAGGGATAGTTTCACCCCTCCACTTT
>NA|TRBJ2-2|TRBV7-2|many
CASSPSASGGELFF
TGTGCCAGCAGCCCCTCTGCCAGCGGGGGGGAGCTGTTTTTT
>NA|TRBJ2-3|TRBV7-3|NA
CARSPGNKNIQYF
TGTGCCAGGAGCCCAGGCAACAAAAACATTCAGTATTTT
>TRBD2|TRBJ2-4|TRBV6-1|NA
CASSQGLAASKNIQYF
TGTGCCAGCAGCCAGGGACTAGCGGCGTCCAAAAACATTCAGTACTTC
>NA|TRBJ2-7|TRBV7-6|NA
CASSSQQVTSYEQYF
TGTGCCAGCAGCTCACAGCAGGTGACCTCCTACGAGCAGTACTTC
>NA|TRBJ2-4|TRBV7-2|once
CASSLVPGAVAQDIQYF
TGTGCCAGCAGCTTGGTTCCTGGGGCCGTTGCCCAAGACATTCAGTACTTC
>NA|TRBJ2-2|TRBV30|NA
CAWSVGLTGELFF
TGTGCCTGGAGTGTGGGGTTGACCGGGGAGCTGTTTTTT
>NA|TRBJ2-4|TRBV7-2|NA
CARGQGGRAKDTQYF
TGTGCCAGGGGCCAGGGGGGACGAGCCAAAGACACTCAGTACTTC
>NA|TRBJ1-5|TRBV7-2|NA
CASSLVRSQPQHF
TGTGCCAGCAGCTTAGTTCGCTCTCAGCCCCAGCATTTT
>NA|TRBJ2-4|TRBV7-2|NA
CASSGRRTKDIQYF
TGTGCCAGCTCGGGGCGGCGTACCAAAGATATTCAGTACTTC
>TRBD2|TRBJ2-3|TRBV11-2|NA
CASSLERELPGDTQYF
TGTGCCAGCAGCCTCGAGCGGGAGCTACCCGGGGATACGCAGTATTTT
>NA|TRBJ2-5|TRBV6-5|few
CASSYSTATEETQYF
TGTGCCAGCAGTTACTCGACGGCCACAGAAGAGACCCAGTACTTC
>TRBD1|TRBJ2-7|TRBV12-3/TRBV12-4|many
CAPAQGGSYEQYF
TGTGCCCCGGCACAGGGGGGATCCTACGAGCAGTACTTC
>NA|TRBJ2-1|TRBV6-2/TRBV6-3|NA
CASSYLGNEQFF
TGTGCCAGCAGTTACCTTGGGAATGAGCAGTTCTTC
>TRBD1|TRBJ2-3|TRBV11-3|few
CASSLMGQGYRSTDTQYF
TGTGCCAGCAGCTTAATGGGACAGGGGTATCGGAGTACAGATACGCAGTATTTT
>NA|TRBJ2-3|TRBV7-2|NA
CASSLGGSVYDTQYF
TGTGCCAGCAGCTTAGGGGGGAGCGTGTATGATACGCAGTATTTT
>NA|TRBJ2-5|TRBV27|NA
CASSLRRDHDTQYF
TGTGCCAGCAGTTTACGCCGTGACCATGATACCCAGTACTTC
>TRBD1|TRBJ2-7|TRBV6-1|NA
CASSARGTGGPTSYEQYF
TGTGCCAGCAGTGCTCGGGGGACAGGGGGCCCGACCTCCTACGAGCAGTACTTC
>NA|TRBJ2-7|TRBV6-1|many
CASSTRPYEQYF
TGTGCCAGTTCGACCCGACCCTACGAGCAGTACTTC
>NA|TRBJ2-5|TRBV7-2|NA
CASRWVGGRGQETQYF
TGTGCCAGCAGGTGGGTCGGGGGACGTGGCCAAGAGACCCAGTACTTC
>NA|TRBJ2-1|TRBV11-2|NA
CASSLVIRSQGFRPYNEQFF
TGTGCCAGCAGCTTAGTAATTAGGAGCCAAGGGTTCCGCCCCTACAATGAGCAGTTCTTC
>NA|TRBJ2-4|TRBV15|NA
CATSTKQDRLAKNIQYF
TGTGCCACCAGCACCAAACAGGACAGATTAGCCAAAAACATTCAGTACTTC
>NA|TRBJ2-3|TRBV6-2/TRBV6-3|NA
CATRGLGRAETETQYF
TGTGCCACCCGGGGCCTAGGACGCGCGGAGACAGAGACGCAGTATTTT
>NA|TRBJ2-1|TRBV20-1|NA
CSARLRIYNEQFF
TGCAGTGCTAGACTCCGGATTTACAATGAGCAGTTCTTC
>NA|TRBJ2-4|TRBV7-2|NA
CASSLDLAGTGEQYF
TGTGCCAGCAGCTTAGACCTAGCAGGGACGGGTGAGCAGTACTTC
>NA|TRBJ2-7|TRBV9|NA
CASSATGEVTYEQYF
TGTGCCAGCAGCGCTACAGGGGAGGTAACCTACGAGCAGTACTTC
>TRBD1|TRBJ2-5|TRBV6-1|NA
CASSAGQDQETQYF
TGTGCCAGCAGTGCGGGACAGGACCAAGAGACCCAGTACTTC
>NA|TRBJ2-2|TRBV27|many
CASSLFKMATGELFF
TGTGCCAGCAGTTTATTCAAAATGGCCACCGGGGAGCTGTTTTTT
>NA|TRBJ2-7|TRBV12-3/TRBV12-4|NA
CASSLAGGFIGEQYF
TGTGCCAGCAGTTTAGCAGGGGGGTTTATTGGAGAGCAGTACTTC
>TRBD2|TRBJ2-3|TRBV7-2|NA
CASTHREGGCTGALYF
TGTGCCAGCACGCACCGGGAGGGGGGGTGCACAGGTGCGCTGTATTTT
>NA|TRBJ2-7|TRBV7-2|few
CASSHNSGAGLEQYF
TGTGCCAGCAGCCACAACAGTGGGGCCGGGCTCGAGCAGTACTTC